A selection of T cell receptor beta chains follows, all from one sample in a study of neoadjuvant anti-PD-1 for oral cavity cancer. The protocol was immunoSEQ multiplex PCR, while the TCRdb copy is restricted to in-frame clones and leaves out a portion. The sample shows some 17,000 clones, 55% to 65% of them seen only once. This specimen consisted of PBMCs, obtained before nivolumab (anti-PD-1) treatment. These receptors came from a person between 40 and 85 years old with oral cavity squamous cell carcinoma. Both conserved end residues are part of each CDR3. A D gene is named only where the DNA matches it firmly. Clone size is stated in some rows and not others, as once, few, many or a class when expanded.

v_gene: TRBV2
abundance: .
d_gene: TRBD2
j_gene: TRBJ2-2
CDR3aa: CASSPGGATGELFF
CDR3nt: TGTGCCAGCAGCCCGGGGGGGGCCACCGGGGAGCTGTTTTTT

v_gene: TRBV27
abundance: .
d_gene: .
j_gene: TRBJ2-7
CDR3aa: CASSLRGNEQYF
CDR3nt: TGTGCCAGCAGTTTGAGGGGGAACGAGCAGTACTTC

v_gene: TRBV25-1
abundance: few
d_gene: .
j_gene: TRBJ2-1
CDR3aa: CASRPGPTGNEQFF
CDR3nt: TGTGCCAGCAGGCCGGGACCAACCGGCAATGAGCAGTTCTTC

v_gene: TRBV10-2
abundance: .
d_gene: TRBD2
j_gene: TRBJ2-1
CDR3aa: CASLAGGRRNEQFF
CDR3nt: TGCGCCAGCTTAGCGGGAGGACGACGAAATGAGCAGTTCTTC

v_gene: TRBV5-5
abundance: few
d_gene: .
j_gene: TRBJ1-2
CDR3aa: CASSFEIGGYTF
CDR3nt: TGTGCCAGCAGCTTCGAAATCGGTGGCTACACCTTC

v_gene: TRBV6-6
abundance: .
d_gene: .
j_gene: TRBJ1-2
CDR3aa: CASSWLAGGYTF
CDR3nt: TGTGCCAGCAGTTGGTTGGCGGGGGGCTACACCTTC

v_gene: TRBV25-1
abundance: .
d_gene: .
j_gene: TRBJ2-3
CDR3aa: CASSFSRSTDTQYF
CDR3nt: TGTGCCAGCAGTTTCTCGCGGAGCACAGATACGCAGTATTTT

v_gene: TRBV5-5
abundance: few
d_gene: .
j_gene: TRBJ1-1
CDR3aa: CASSLGVNTEAFF
CDR3nt: TGTGCCAGCAGCTTGGGAGTGAACACTGAAGCTTTCTTT

v_gene: TRBV28
abundance: few
d_gene: .
j_gene: TRBJ1-2
CDR3aa: CASRIRQTNYGYTF
CDR3nt: TGTGCCAGCAGGATTCGACAAACTAACTATGGCTACACCTTC

v_gene: TRBV28
abundance: .
d_gene: .
j_gene: TRBJ2-1
CDR3aa: CASTDGSAGYNEQFF
CDR3nt: TGTGCCAGCACAGACGGCTCTGCCGGCTACAATGAGCAGTTCTTC

v_gene: TRBV5-1
abundance: .
d_gene: .
j_gene: TRBJ1-1
CDR3aa: CASSLKDTEAFF
CDR3nt: TGCGCCAGCAGCTTGAAAGACACTGAAGCTTTCTTT

v_gene: TRBV5-4
abundance: .
d_gene: .
j_gene: TRBJ1-2
CDR3aa: CASSQDSPSNYGYTF
CDR3nt: TGTGCCAGCAGCCAGGACAGTCCGTCTAACTATGGCTACACCTTC

v_gene: TRBV10-2
abundance: .
d_gene: TRBD1
j_gene: TRBJ2-2
CDR3aa: CASSVYGTGNTGELFF
CDR3nt: TGCGCCAGCAGTGTATATGGGACAGGGAACACCGGGGAGCTGTTTTTT

v_gene: TRBV11-2
abundance: .
d_gene: .
j_gene: TRBJ2-7
CDR3aa: CASSLNFGDIYEQYF
CDR3nt: TGTGCCAGCAGCCTAAATTTTGGGGATATCTACGAGCAGTACTTC